A selection of T cell receptor beta chains follows, all from one sample in a study of T-cell reconstitution after alpha-beta-depleted transplantation in children. TCRdb re-analysed the PCR reads in MiXCR, keeping a single row per CDR3 protein. The sample lists around 300,000 distinct CDR3 sequences, over 9.5% occurring once. Material: PBMCs, obtained before TCRalphabeta/CD19-depleted stem cell transplant. The receptor set was obtained from a boy younger than two with acute myeloid leukemia, due to receive a stem cell transplant. CDR3s include the opening cysteine and the closing phenylalanine or tryptophan. Each record gives: J gene, D gene, V gene, clone size, CDR3 DNA, CDR3 protein. D genes are given only for firm matches. Part of the rows lack a size; the others show once, few, many or a class for expanded clones.

j_gene: TRBJ2-7; d_gene: TRBD1; v_gene: TRBV7-9; abundance: .; CDR3nt: TGTGCCAGCAGCGAGGACAGGGGCCCCCTCGAGCAGTACTTC; CDR3aa: CASSEDRGPLEQYF
j_gene: TRBJ1-2; d_gene: .; v_gene: TRBV18; abundance: many; CDR3nt: TGTGCCAGCTCACCTGAAGGGGACGGAGGCTACACCTTC; CDR3aa: CASSPEGDGGYTF
j_gene: TRBJ2-1; d_gene: .; v_gene: TRBV12-3/TRBV12-4; abundance: many; CDR3nt: TGTGCCAGCACCTCTGTAGACAGGGAGGCCTACAATGAGCAGTTCTTC; CDR3aa: CASTSVDREAYNEQFF
j_gene: TRBJ2-5; d_gene: TRBD1; v_gene: TRBV5-1; abundance: many; CDR3nt: TGCGCCTCGTCGGACAGGGAAGAATGGACCCAGTACTTC; CDR3aa: CASSDREEWTQYF
j_gene: TRBJ2-4; d_gene: .; v_gene: TRBV4-2; abundance: few; CDR3nt: TGTGCCAGCAGCCCACGGGGGAAGGGGCCCCTAGCCAAAAACATTCAGTACTTC; CDR3aa: CASSPRGKGPLAKNIQYF
j_gene: TRBJ1-3; d_gene: .; v_gene: TRBV20-1; abundance: many; CDR3nt: TGCAGTGCCAGTGGCCCGGGTAATGGAAACACCATATATTTT; CDR3aa: CSASGPGNGNTIYF
j_gene: TRBJ2-1; d_gene: .; v_gene: TRBV6-1; abundance: many; CDR3nt: TGTGCCAGCAGTCCCCTCGGACTTCACACCTACAATGAGCAGTTCTTC; CDR3aa: CASSPLGLHTYNEQFF
j_gene: TRBJ2-1; d_gene: .; v_gene: TRBV7-9; abundance: many; CDR3nt: TGTGCCAGCAGCGGGGGGGCTCATAATGAGCAGTTCTTC; CDR3aa: CASSGGAHNEQFF
j_gene: TRBJ1-2; d_gene: .; v_gene: TRBV20-1; abundance: few; CDR3nt: TGCAGTGCTAGAACTGGGGCAGGACTTCACTATGGCTACACCTTC; CDR3aa: CSARTGAGLHYGYTF
j_gene: TRBJ2-7; d_gene: TRBD1; v_gene: TRBV12-3/TRBV12-4; abundance: many; CDR3nt: TGTGCCAGCAGGGACAGGGGAGGAGGCTACGAGCAGTACTTC; CDR3aa: CASRDRGGGYEQYF
j_gene: TRBJ2-2; d_gene: .; v_gene: TRBV7-8; abundance: .; CDR3nt: TGTGCCAGCAGCTTACTAGGCCCGAACACCGGGGAGCTGTTTTTT; CDR3aa: CASSLLGPNTGELFF
j_gene: TRBJ2-7; d_gene: TRBD2; v_gene: TRBV7-2; abundance: .; CDR3nt: TGTGCCAGCAGCTTAGCCGGGGGGGGCCTCTCCTACGAGCAGTACTTC; CDR3aa: CASSLAGGGLSYEQYF
j_gene: TRBJ1-5; d_gene: TRBD1; v_gene: TRBV3-1; abundance: few; CDR3nt: TGTGCCAGCAGCCAGGGTGGGGCAGGGGGTATGAGCAATCAGCCCCAGCATTTT; CDR3aa: CASSQGGAGGMSNQPQHF
j_gene: TRBJ2-5; d_gene: .; v_gene: TRBV7-2; abundance: .; CDR3nt: TGTGCCAGCAGCCTACTAGCAGAAAAAGAGACCCAGTACTTC; CDR3aa: CASSLLAEKETQYF
j_gene: TRBJ2-1; d_gene: .; v_gene: TRBV7-3; abundance: many; CDR3nt: TGTGCCAGCAGCCGGGGGGCCGGGAATGAGCAGTTCTTC; CDR3aa: CASSRGAGNEQFF
j_gene: TRBJ1-6; d_gene: .; v_gene: TRBV28; abundance: many; CDR3nt: TGTGCCAGCAGTTTTCGGGTATCACCCCTCCACTTT; CDR3aa: CASSFRVSPLHF
j_gene: TRBJ2-1; d_gene: .; v_gene: TRBV5-1; abundance: many; CDR3nt: TGCGCCAGCAGCTTGGCGATTGCCTACAATGAGCAGTTCTTC; CDR3aa: CASSLAIAYNEQFF
j_gene: TRBJ1-2; d_gene: .; v_gene: TRBV3-1; abundance: many; CDR3nt: TGTGCCAGCAGCCAAGAGTCGGGAGGGAACTATGGCTACACCTTC; CDR3aa: CASSQESGGNYGYTF
j_gene: TRBJ2-3; d_gene: TRBD2; v_gene: TRBV2; abundance: .; CDR3nt: TGTGCCAGCAGCCCGGGACTAGCGGGTCATACGCAGTATTTT; CDR3aa: CASSPGLAGHTQYF
j_gene: TRBJ2-7; d_gene: TRBD1; v_gene: TRBV20-1; abundance: many; CDR3nt: TGCAGTGCTAGTTTCGGGACAGGAGCCTACGAGCAGTACTTC; CDR3aa: CSASFGTGAYEQYF
j_gene: TRBJ2-5; d_gene: TRBD2; v_gene: TRBV7-9; abundance: many; CDR3nt: TGTGCCAGCAGCTTGAGCGGGAGGCAAGAGACCCAGTACTTC; CDR3aa: CASSLSGRQETQYF
j_gene: TRBJ2-4; d_gene: .; v_gene: TRBV3-1; abundance: many; CDR3nt: TGTGCCAGCAGCCCTGGGCCTTTGGGAGCCAAAAACATTCAGTACTTC; CDR3aa: CASSPGPLGAKNIQYF
j_gene: TRBJ1-1; d_gene: TRBD1; v_gene: TRBV29-1; abundance: many; CDR3nt: TGCAGCGTTGAAGTGAGAGCAGGGGGCACTGAAGCTTTCTTT; CDR3aa: CSVEVRAGGTEAFF
j_gene: TRBJ2-7; d_gene: TRBD1; v_gene: TRBV5-1; abundance: many; CDR3nt: TGCGCCAGCAGCTTGGACGTCTTGGGACAGGGGGCCGAGCAGTACTTC; CDR3aa: CASSLDVLGQGAEQYF
j_gene: TRBJ2-3; d_gene: TRBD2; v_gene: TRBV28; abundance: many; CDR3nt: TGTGCCAGCAGCCTAGAGTGGCTAGCGGGAGGGGTGGATACGCAGTATTTT; CDR3aa: CASSLEWLAGGVDTQYF